A selection of T cell receptor beta chains follows, all from one sample in a study of CD8+CD57+ T cells in acquired aplastic anemia. TCRdb re-called the reads through MiXCR, storing one row per CDR3 protein. The profile covers 450,000 to 600,000 distinct CDR3 sequences, with around 32% appearing a single time and around 0.82% taken by the ten largest. The sequencing sample was made of sorted CD4+, CD8+, or CD8+CD57+ T cells (not recorded which) from PBMCs. These receptors all stem from a human donor with aplastic anemia. The CDR3 runs from the conserved cysteine through the conserved F or W. The D gene is left open where the match is weak. Some rows have no size entry. The others give once, few or many, or a class for an expanded clone.

v_call,clone_size,d_call,j_call,cdr3_nt,cdr3_aa
TRBV20-1,many,.,TRBJ1-5,TGCAGTGCTAGATCCTGGGGTGGTCAGCCCCAGCATTTT,CSARSWGGQPQHF
TRBV25-1,.,TRBD1,TRBJ2-7,TGTGCCAGCAGCTTCGGACAGGCCGAGCAGTACTTC,CASSFGQAEQYF
TRBV7-9,many,.,TRBJ2-7,TGTGCCAGCAGCTCTCTAGCTGTTTACGAGCAGTACTTC,CASSSLAVYEQYF
TRBV28,.,.,TRBJ2-7,TGTGCCAGCAATGTAGTCTCCTACGAGCAGTACTTC,CASNVVSYEQYF
TRBV11-2,.,TRBD1,TRBJ1-5,TGTGCCAGCAGCTCCACCGGGACAGATCATAGCAATCAGCCCCAGCATTTT,CASSSTGTDHSNQPQHF
TRBV5-1,.,.,TRBJ2-7,TGCGCCAGCGCCCGGGGCGGGGACGGGTACTACGAGCAGTACTTC,CASARGGDGYYEQYF
TRBV6-1,.,.,TRBJ1-6,TGTGCCAGCTTTCGGGAAAAACCAAATTCACCCCTCCACTTT,CASFREKPNSPLHF
TRBV29-1,many,TRBD1,TRBJ2-7,TGCAGCGTTCGGGACAGAGTCTACGAGCAGTACTTC,CSVRDRVYEQYF
TRBV7-9,.,.,TRBJ2-7,TGTGCCTGCAGCACACCGGGCACAGGGTCTTACGAGCAGTACTTC,CACSTPGTGSYEQYF
TRBV11-2,.,.,TRBJ2-3,TGTGCCAGCAGCCCCGGGACGGCCGGCGCAGATACGCAGTATTTT,CASSPGTAGADTQYF
TRBV25-1,few,TRBD1,TRBJ2-4,TGTGCCAGCAGCTCCCTCAGGGGGCCACTAGCCAAAAACATTCAGTACTTC,CASSSLRGPLAKNIQYF
TRBV30,.,TRBD1,TRBJ1-2,TGTGCCTGGAGTGTAATGTCCCTGGGACAGGGGCCTCCTAACTATGGCTACACCTTC,CAWSVMSLGQGPPNYGYTF
TRBV5-1,.,.,TRBJ1-1,TGCGCCAGCAGCTCAGGAACGGGGGTCGCTGAAGCTTTCTTT,CASSSGTGVAEAFF
TRBV20-1,few,.,TRBJ1-5,TGCAGTGCTAGAGATGGATCACAGGGCCCCAATCAGCCCCAGCATTTT,CSARDGSQGPNQPQHF
TRBV6-5,.,.,TRBJ1-4,TGTGCCAGCAGGGCCCAGGGGTTCGGCGAAAAACTGTTTTTT,CASRAQGFGEKLFF
TRBV10-3,many,.,TRBJ1-4,TGTGCCACCACAGGATCAACTAATGAAAAACTGTTTTTT,CATTGSTNEKLFF
TRBV20-1,few,.,TRBJ1-4,TGCAGTGCTAGAGGAACTACCTTTGCAACTAATGAAAAACTGTTTTTT,CSARGTTFATNEKLFF
TRBV7-9,many,.,TRBJ1-2,TGTGCCAGCAGCCCCGACAGCTATGGCTACACCTTC,CASSPDSYGYTF